Below, one TCR beta chain is given with its context. It has no known antigen specificity. Per-base quality was not reported, and no clone a single base away is much larger than it. The sample originates from a study of T cell changes during pregnancy in multiple sclerosis (dated by TCRdb to between 2019 and 2020). For the study in its entirety: The study examined how the T cell repertoire changed over the course of pregnancy in women with multiple sclerosis.

Receptors were amplified or captured by the immunoSEQ multiplex PCR assay. The source is immuneACCESS, and TCRdb retained only in-frame sequences with V and J called. Part of the clones is not carried over; for the studies checked, unresolved V genes explain less than half of this, and the remainder is unexplained. The table for this sample lists around 60,000 clones; over 85% of them were counted only once. About 0.33% of the sample lies in the top ten. V trim: 6 bases; J trim: 2 bases; unmatched bases: 6. From the cysteine up to the phenylalanine, the CDR3 has a length of 14 residues. Of the read, only the CDR3 DNA is kept; its 42 bases are in frame from base 1. CDR1 and CDR2 were assigned from the germline V gene (reference sequence) as MNHEY and SMNVEV.

Specimen: CD4+ T cells from peripheral blood mononuclear cells, collected before pregnancy. The receptor's source is a female donor with multiple sclerosis, enrolled in a pregnancy study. The chain is encoded by TRBV27 joined to TRBJ2-7; 8 middle bases align to TRBD2. The CDR3 protein sequence reads: CASRGTRPPYEQYF. In nucleotides, the sequence is TGTGCCAGCAGGGGGACTAGACCTCCCTACGAGCAGTACTTC.